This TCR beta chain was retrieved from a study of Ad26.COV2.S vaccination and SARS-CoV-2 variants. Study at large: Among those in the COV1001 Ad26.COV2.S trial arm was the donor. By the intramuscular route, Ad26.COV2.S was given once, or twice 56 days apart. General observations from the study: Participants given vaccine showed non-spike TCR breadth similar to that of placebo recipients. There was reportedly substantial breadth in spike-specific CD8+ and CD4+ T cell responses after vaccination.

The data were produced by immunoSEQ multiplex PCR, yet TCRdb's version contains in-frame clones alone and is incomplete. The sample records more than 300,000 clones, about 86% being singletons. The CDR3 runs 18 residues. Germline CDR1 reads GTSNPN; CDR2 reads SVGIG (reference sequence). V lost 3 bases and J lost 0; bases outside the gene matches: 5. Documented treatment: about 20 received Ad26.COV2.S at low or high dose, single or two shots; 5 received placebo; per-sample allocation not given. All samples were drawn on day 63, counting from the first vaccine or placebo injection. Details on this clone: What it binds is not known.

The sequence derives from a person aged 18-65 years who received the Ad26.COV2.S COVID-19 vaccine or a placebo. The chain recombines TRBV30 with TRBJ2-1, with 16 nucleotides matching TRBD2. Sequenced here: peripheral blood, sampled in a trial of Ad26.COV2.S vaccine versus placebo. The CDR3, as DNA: TGTGCCTGGAGCCCGGGACTAGCGGGGGGGCTCTCCTACAATGAGCAGTTCTTC. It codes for CAWSPGLAGGLSYNEQFF.